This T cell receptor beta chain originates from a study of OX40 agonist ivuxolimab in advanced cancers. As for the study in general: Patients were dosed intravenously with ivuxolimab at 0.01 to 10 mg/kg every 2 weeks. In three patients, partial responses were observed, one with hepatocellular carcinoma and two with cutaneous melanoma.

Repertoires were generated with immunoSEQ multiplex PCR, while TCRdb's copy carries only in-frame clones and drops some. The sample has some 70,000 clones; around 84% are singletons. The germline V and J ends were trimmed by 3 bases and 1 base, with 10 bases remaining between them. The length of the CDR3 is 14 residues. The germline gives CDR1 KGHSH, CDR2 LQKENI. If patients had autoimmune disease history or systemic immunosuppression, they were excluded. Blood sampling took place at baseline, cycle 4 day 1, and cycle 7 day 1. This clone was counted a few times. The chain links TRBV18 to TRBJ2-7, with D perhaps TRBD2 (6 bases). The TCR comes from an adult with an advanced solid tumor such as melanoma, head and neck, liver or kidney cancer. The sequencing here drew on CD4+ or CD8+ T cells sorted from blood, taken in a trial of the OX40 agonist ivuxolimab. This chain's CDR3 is CASSPFRGSYEQYF. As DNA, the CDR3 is TGTGCCAGCTCACCCTTTCGGGGGTCCTACGAGCAGTACTTC.